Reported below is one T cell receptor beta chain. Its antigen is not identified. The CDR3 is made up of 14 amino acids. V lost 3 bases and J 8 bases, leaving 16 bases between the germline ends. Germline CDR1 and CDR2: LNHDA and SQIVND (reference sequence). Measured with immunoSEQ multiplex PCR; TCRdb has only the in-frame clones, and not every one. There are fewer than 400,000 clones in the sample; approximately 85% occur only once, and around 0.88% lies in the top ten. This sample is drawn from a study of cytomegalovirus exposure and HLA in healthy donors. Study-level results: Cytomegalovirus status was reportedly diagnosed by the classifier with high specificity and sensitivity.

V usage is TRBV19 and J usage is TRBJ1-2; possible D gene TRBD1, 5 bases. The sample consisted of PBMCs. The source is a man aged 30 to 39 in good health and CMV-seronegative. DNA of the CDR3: TGTGCCAGTAGTATCCGGGGGATTCAGCGCGGCTACACCTTC. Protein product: CASSIRGIQRGYTF.